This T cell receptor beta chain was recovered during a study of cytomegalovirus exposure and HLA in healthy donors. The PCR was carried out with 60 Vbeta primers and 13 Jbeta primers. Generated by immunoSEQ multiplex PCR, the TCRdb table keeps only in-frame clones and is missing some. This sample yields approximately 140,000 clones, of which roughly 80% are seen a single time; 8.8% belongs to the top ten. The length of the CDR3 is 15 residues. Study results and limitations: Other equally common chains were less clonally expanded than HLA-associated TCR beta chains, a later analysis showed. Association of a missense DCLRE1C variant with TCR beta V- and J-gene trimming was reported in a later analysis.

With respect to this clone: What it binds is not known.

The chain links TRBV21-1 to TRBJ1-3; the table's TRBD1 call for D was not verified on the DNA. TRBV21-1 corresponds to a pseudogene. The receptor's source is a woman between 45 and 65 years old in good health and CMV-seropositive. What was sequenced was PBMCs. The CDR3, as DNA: TGTGCCAGCAGCGTGGCAGGAAGCTCTGGAAACACCATATATTTT. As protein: CASSVAGSSGNTIYF.